There are many counts of the clone carrying this T cell receptor beta chain. Its specificity is not known. These data originate in a study of spatial heterogeneity in lung cancer. Turning to the study itself: Sequence detection consistently recorded a greater number of beta-chain than alpha-chain sequences. The study observed each unique TCR and UMI combination more than ten times on average in raw reads.

Study findings and constraints: Ubiquitous expanded tumor TCRs appeared in blood more at resection than follow-up.

Via MiXCR, TCRdb re-called the 5' RACE reads, giving one row per CDR3 protein. The sample has some 83,000 distinct CDR3 sequences, about 8% seen once; the top ten hold 6.5% to 8.5%. Germline values: CDR1 SGDLS, CDR2 YYNGEE. Deletions cut 0 bases from V and 9 bases from J, with 10 bases between. There are 13 residues in the CDR3. As to time point: sample taken at primary tumor resection. Samples came from about 72 TRACERx patients with untreated early-stage lung cancer. The material was PBMCs, obtained at surgery. This clonotype originated in a male donor with early-stage non-small cell lung cancer. The gene calls are TRBV9 and TRBJ2-1; TRBD2 is a possible D gene (5 bases). The CDR3 region is CASSVAEGVEQFF. The CDR3 coding sequence is TGTGCCAGCAGCGTAGCCGAGGGAGTTGAGCAGTTCTTC.